These 25 T cell receptor beta chains came from one sample sequenced in a study of shared clonotypes between healthy human individuals. The data were produced by immunoSEQ multiplex PCR, yet TCRdb's version contains in-frame clones alone and is incomplete. The sample lists fewer than 650,000 clones, around 78% seen once, with 13% in the top ten. Sequencing used PBMCs. The receptors come from a woman aged 40-49 years in good health. Some clones in this sample may be carry-over from other donors' samples.

The V call is TRBV6-1, the J call TRBJ2-2; TRBD1 matches at 7 bases. The CDR3 loop spans 16 amino acids. V trimming: 4 bases; J trimming: 1 base; junction bases outside the gene matches: 6. CDR1 and CDR2 (germline): MNHNS, SASEGT. CDR3: CASSVGGIKNTGELFF. The CDR3 nucleotides are TGTGCCAGCAGTGTAGGGGGCATTAAGAACACCGGGGAGCTGTTTTTT.

The J gene is TRBJ1-6, the V gene TRBV11-2; tentative D call: TRBD1 (6 bases). The V end was cut by 3 bases, the J end by 5 bases, with 8 bases between. The length of the CDR3 is 14 residues. In germline, CDR1 is SGHAT, CDR2 FQNNGV. CDR3 DNA sequence: TGTGCCAGCAGCTTCAGGGGAAATAATTCACCCCTCCACTTT. This sequence encodes CASSFRGNNSPLHF.

As to this clone: A much larger clone is a single base away; this may be a read error. Other nucleotide sequences in the sample specify the same CDR3. The chain links TRBV7-2 to TRBJ2-1; D not certain. Germline V lookup: CDR1 SGHTA, CDR2 FQGNSA. The CDR3 consists of 13 residues. With 1 base removed from V and 5 bases from J, the gap between germline ends came to 6 bases. The CDR3 DNA is TGTGCCAGCAGCTTAGGGTGGGACAATGAGCAGTTCTTC. Its protein product is CASSLGWDNEQFF. The variable domain in full, with the rest retrieved from reference TRBV7-2 and TRBJ2-1, is GAGVSQSPSNKVTEKGKDVELRCDPISGHTALYWYRQSLGQGLEFLIYFQGNSAPDKSGLPSDRFSAERTGGSVSTLTIQRTQQEDSAVYLCASSLGWDNEQFFGPGTRLTVL.

The chain employs TRBV9 and TRBJ1-5, with TRBD1 matching 7 bases. Trimming removed 4 bases from V and 6 bases from J; junction bases left unmatched: 10. CDR1 SGDLS and CDR2 YYNGEE come from the germline V gene. The CDR3 is made up of 15 amino acids. The DNA of the CDR3 is TGTGCCAGCAGCCCCGGACAGGTCCCTGGTCAGCCCCAGCATTTT. This codes for CASSPGQVPGQPQHF. Combining the CDR3 with reference TRBV9 and TRBJ1-5 gives the whole variable domain DSGVTQTPKHLITATGQRVTLRCSPRSGDLSVYWYQQSLDQGLQFLIQYYNGEERAKGNILERFSAQQFPDLHSELNLSSLELGDSALYFCASSPGQVPGQPQHFGDGTRLSIL.

This clone occurred once. V gene TRBV9 combines with J gene TRBJ2-3; D possibly uses TRBD1 or TRBD2 (5 bases each). This CDR3 comprises 17 residues. Germline V gene sequence: CDR1 SGDLS, CDR2 YYNGEE. The V end lost 4 bases, the J end lost 1 base, and 19 bases lay between the germline ends. The CDR3 DNA reads as TGTGCCAGCAGCAAGCTCGGGGACCCAAGAGGCACAGATACGCAGTATTTT. Residues: CASSKLGDPRGTDTQYF.

This sequence joins TRBV13 and TRBJ1-5, with D possibly TRBD1 on 6 matching bases. CDR1 and CDR2 from the germline V gene are PRHDT and FYEKMQ (reference sequence). Trimming shortened V by 6 bases and J by 5 bases, and 14 bases separated the two germline ends. The CDR3 length is 14 residues. CDR3 protein: CASSELDSDQPQHF. CDR3 DNA: TGTGCCAGCAGTGAATTGGACAGCGATCAGCCCCAGCATTTT.

V gene TRBV19 combines with J gene TRBJ2-7; perhaps TRBD1 as D (6 bases). CDR1 is LNHDA and CDR2 is SQIVND in the germline V gene (reference sequence). V gave up 6 bases and J gave up 0 bases, with 12 bases separating them. The CDR3 runs to 14 residues. CDR3 nucleotide sequence: TGTGCCAGTAGCCTGGACAGAAGCTCCTACGAGCAGTACTTC. It specifies CASSLDRSSYEQYF.

This chain uses TRBV19 with TRBJ2-5; 10 positions match TRBD1. Trimming cost V 5 bases and J 2 bases; bases outside gene matches: 8. The CDR3 runs 16 residues. Germline V CDR1 and CDR2: LNHDA, SQIVND (reference sequence). CDR3: CASSSRTGGGQETQYF. In DNA form, the CDR3 reads TGTGCCAGTAGTTCTCGGACAGGGGGAGGGCAAGAGACCCAGTACTTC.

This clone has just a few counts. The V gene is TRBV5-1, the J gene TRBJ1-6; a possible D gene is TRBD1 (6 bases). Germline V CDR1 and CDR2: SGHRS, YFSETQ. V was clipped by 5 bases and J by 0 bases, with 18 bases between them. The CDR3 consists of 18 residues. The CDR3 sequence is CASRYAAGASSYNSPLHF. CDR3 nucleotide sequence: TGCGCCAGCAGGTACGCCGCGGGGGCCAGCTCCTATAATTCACCCCTCCACTTT.

A word on this clone: A far larger clone is a single base away, which makes a read error likely. This sample also contains other DNA sequences that code for the same CDR3. V and J are TRBV28 and TRBJ2-6; unclear D gene. V was cut by 9 bases and J by 5 bases, with 14 bases left in between. The CDR3 contains 14 residues. CDR1 is MDHEN, CDR2 SYDVKM, per germline. CDR3 nucleotide sequence: TGTGCCAGTAGTCCTCTCCGAAGGGCCAACGTCCTGACTTTC. It yields the protein CASSPLRRANVLTF.

The chain recombines TRBV9 with TRBJ2-1, with TRBD2 identical over 7 bases. Germline lookup yields CDR1 SGDLS and CDR2 YYNGEE. J gave up 0 bases and V 6 bases, and 3 bases lay outside the gene matches. The CDR3 has 14 residues. CDR3 nucleotide sequence: TGTGCCAGCAACTGGGACTACTCCTACAATGAGCAGTTCTTC. Its translation: CASNWDYSYNEQFF.

V is TRBV2 and J is TRBJ1-1, with unresolved D. Germline CDR1 is SNHLY and CDR2 is FYNNEI. V dropped 6 bases and J dropped 3 bases, with 5 bases sitting between them. The CDR3 loop spans 11 amino acids. CDR3 in DNA: TGTGCCAGCAGCTCCCACACTGAAGCTTTCTTT. Translated: CASSSHTEAFF. The complete variable domain, with remaining parts taken from reference TRBV2 and TRBJ1-1, reads EPEVTQTPSHQVTQMGQEVILRCVPISNHLYFYWYRQILGQKVEFLVSFYNNEISEKSEIFDDQFSVERPDGSNFTLKIRSTKLEDSAMYFCASSSHTEAFFGQGTRLTVV.

The chain uses TRBV9 and TRBJ2-2; 13 nucleotides agree with TRBD2. Trimming cost V 2 bases and J 8 bases; bases outside gene matches: 9. Per germline, CDR1 SGDLS and CDR2 YYNGEE. This CDR3 spans 17 amino acids. CDR3 region: CASSVGLAGEGRGELFF. DNA for the CDR3: TGTGCCAGCAGCGTCGGACTAGCGGGAGAGGGTAGGGGGGAGCTGTTTTTT.

This clone was seen a single time. The CDR3 bases are TGTGCCAGCAGTGCCCCTAGCAGTCGACCTAATGAGCAGTTCTTC. This codes for CASSAPSSRPNEQFF. The chain carries TRBV6-5 and TRBJ2-1, with a weak D call TRBD2 (5 bases). Trimming took 5 bases from V and 7 from J, leaving 18 bases between them. There are 15 residues in the CDR3. In germline, CDR1 is MNHEY, CDR2 SVGAGI.

Note on this clone: Because the CDR3 is missing its conserved closing phenylalanine or tryptophan, this is likely a read error. The chain has TRBV28 and TRBJ1-2; 9 nucleotides line up with TRBD1. After removal of 4 bases from V and 7 bases from J, the junction contained 7 bases not matched to a gene. The length of the CDR3 is 14 residues. Germline V gene lookup returns CDR1 MDHEN and CDR2 SYDVKM. DNA of the CDR3: TGTGCCAGCAGTTATCAGGACAGGGGATTTGGCTACACCCTC. Translating gives CASSYQDRGFGYTL.

V gene TRBV4-3 combines with J gene TRBJ1-4; D may be TRBD1 (5 bases). CDR1 is LGHNA and CDR2 is YSLEER in the germline V gene. CDR3 length: 17 amino acids. V lost 1 base to trimming and J lost 2 bases, with 14 bases between them. CDR3 DNA sequence: TGCGCCAGCAGCCAAGGGCAGGGTTGGCTCACTAATGAAAAACTGTTTTTT. This codes for CASSQGQGWLTNEKLFF.

The gene calls are TRBV6-5 and TRBJ2-1; the D gene is possibly TRBD1 (5 bases). Per the germline V gene, CDR1 is MNHEY and CDR2 is SVGAGI. V gave up 6 bases and J gave up 6 bases, with 12 bases separating them. The CDR3 consists of 13 residues. The chain's CDR3 is CASSRDSLNEQFF. In DNA form, the CDR3 reads TGTGCCAGCAGCCGAGACAGCCTCAATGAGCAGTTCTTC.

This CDR3 reads CSVEGGLAGLGTDTQYF. DNA of the CDR3: TGCAGCGTTGAGGGGGGACTAGCGGGATTGGGCACAGATACGCAGTATTTT. The chain combines TRBV29-1 with TRBJ2-3; TRBD2 matches at 13 bases. This CDR3 has 17 amino acids. The J segment lost 1 base and the V segment lost 3 bases, leaving 7 bases of the junction unmatched. The germline V gene encodes CDR1 SQVTM and CDR2 ANQGSEA.

The table lists this clone with a count of one. The V gene is TRBV18, the J gene TRBJ2-1, with 12 bases aligning to TRBD2. The CDR3 length is 16 residues. In germline, CDR1 is KGHSH, CDR2 LQKENI. V was pared by 3 bases and J by 8 bases, with 8 bases of the junction left unmatched. This chain's CDR3 is CASSPRELAGGYEQFF. CDR3 DNA: TGTGCCAGCTCACCGAGAGAACTAGCGGGAGGTTATGAGCAGTTCTTC.

The CDR3 nucleotides read TGCGCCAGCAGCCCAGCAGCGGGAGATACGCAGTATTTT. It specifies CASSPAAGDTQYF. The chain combines TRBV5-1 with TRBJ2-3; the D gene is possibly TRBD2 (6 bases). Deletions cut 4 bases from V and 5 bases from J, with 11 bases between. There are 13 residues in the CDR3. Germline V gene data show CDR1 as SGHRS and CDR2 as YFSETQ. The variable domain in full, with the rest retrieved from reference TRBV5-1 and TRBJ2-3, is KAGVTQTPRYLIKTRGQQVTLSCSPISGHRSVSWYQQTPGQGLQFLFEYFSETQRNKGNFPGRFSGRQFSNSRSEMNVSTLELGDSALYLCASSPAAGDTQYFGPGTRLTVL.

The chain links TRBV7-9 to TRBJ2-1, with D perhaps TRBD1 (6 bases). CDR1 is SEHNR and CDR2 is FQNEAQ in the germline V gene (reference sequence). The V and J ends lost 1 base and 4 bases respectively, with 14 bases between them. There are 16 residues in the CDR3. In nucleotides, the CDR3 is TGTGCCAGCAGCTTAGGTCGCCAGGGGAAATACAATGAGCAGTTCTTC. Amino acids: CASSLGRQGKYNEQFF.

Turning to this clone: Other DNA sequences of this sample code for an identical CDR3. This chain connects TRBV28 to TRBJ2-3, with D unresolved. The germline CDR1 and CDR2 sequences are MDHEN and SYDVKM. Trimming shortened V by 2 bases and J by 2 bases, and 5 bases separated the two germline ends. The CDR3 extends over 13 amino acids. This chain's CDR3 is CASSLALTDTQYF. CDR3 nucleotide sequence: TGTGCCAGCAGTTTAGCCCTCACAGATACGCAGTATTTT.

The CDR3 loop reads CASSPGPGLLSNQPQHF. CDR3 coding DNA: TGTGCCAGCAGCCCAGGGCCAGGGCTCCTTAGCAATCAGCCCCAGCATTTT. V usage is TRBV11-3 and J usage is TRBJ1-5; weak D call: TRBD1 (5 bases). V dropped 5 bases and J dropped 0 bases, with 17 bases sitting between them. The CDR3 loop spans 17 amino acids. Germline lookup yields CDR1 SGHNT and CDR2 YENEEA.

This clone was seen more than once but under ten times. The J gene is TRBJ1-1, the V gene TRBV7-9, with 7 positions matching TRBD1. After removal of 5 bases from V and 3 bases from J, the junction contained 9 bases not matched to a gene. This CDR3 spans 15 amino acids. Per germline, CDR1 SEHNR and CDR2 FQNEAQ (reference sequence). Written as DNA, the CDR3 is TGTGCCAGCAGCATCAGACAGGGTAGGGACACTGAAGCTTTCTTT. Translating gives CASSIRQGRDTEAFF.

As for this clone: Possible read error: a much larger clone is one base away. The chain has TRBV7-9 and TRBJ2-7; possible D gene TRBD2, 6 bases. V lost 4 bases, J lost 3 bases, and 10 bases lay in between. The germline gives CDR1 SEHNR, CDR2 FQNEAQ (reference sequence). CDR3 length: 13 residues. For the CDR3, the DNA is TGTGCCAGCAGCTCAGCGGGCCTCTACGAGCAGTACTTC. Encoded protein: CASSSAGLYEQYF.